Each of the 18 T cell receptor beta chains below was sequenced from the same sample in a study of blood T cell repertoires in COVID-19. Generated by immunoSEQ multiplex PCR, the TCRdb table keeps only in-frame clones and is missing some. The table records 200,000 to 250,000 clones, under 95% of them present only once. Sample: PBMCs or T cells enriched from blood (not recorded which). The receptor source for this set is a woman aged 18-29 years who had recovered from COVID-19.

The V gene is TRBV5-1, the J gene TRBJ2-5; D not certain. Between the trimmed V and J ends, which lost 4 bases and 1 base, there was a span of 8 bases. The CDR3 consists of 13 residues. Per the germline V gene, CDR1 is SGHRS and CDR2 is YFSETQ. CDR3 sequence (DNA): TGCGCCAGCAGCCTCCGAGCCCAAGAGACCCAGTACTTC. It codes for CASSLRAQETQYF.

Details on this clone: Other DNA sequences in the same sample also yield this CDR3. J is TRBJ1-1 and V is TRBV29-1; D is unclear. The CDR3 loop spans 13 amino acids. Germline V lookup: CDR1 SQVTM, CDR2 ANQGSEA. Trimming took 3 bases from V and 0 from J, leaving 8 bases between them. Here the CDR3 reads CSVERQMNTEAFF. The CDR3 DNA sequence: TGCAGCGTTGAGAGGCAGATGAACACTGAAGCTTTCTTT.

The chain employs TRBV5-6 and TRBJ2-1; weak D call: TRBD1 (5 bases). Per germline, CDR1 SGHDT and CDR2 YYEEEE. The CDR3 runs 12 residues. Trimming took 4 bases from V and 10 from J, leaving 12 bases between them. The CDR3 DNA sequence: TGTGCCAGCAGCCGGACCGCAGGGGAGCAGTTCTTC. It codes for CASSRTAGEQFF.

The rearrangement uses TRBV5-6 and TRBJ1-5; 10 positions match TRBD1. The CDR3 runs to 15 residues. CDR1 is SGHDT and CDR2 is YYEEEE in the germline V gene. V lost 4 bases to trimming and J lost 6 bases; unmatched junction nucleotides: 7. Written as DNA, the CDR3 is TGTGCCAGCAGCGGGGACAGGGGACTGGCTCAGCCCCAGCATTTT. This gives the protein CASSGDRGLAQPQHF.

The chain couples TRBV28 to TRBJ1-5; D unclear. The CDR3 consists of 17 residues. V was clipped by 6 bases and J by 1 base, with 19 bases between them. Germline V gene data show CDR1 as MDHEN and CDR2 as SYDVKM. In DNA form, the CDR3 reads TGTGCCAGCAGACTCAAAGCGGGGTCCCTCAGCAATCAGCCCCAGCATTTT. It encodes CASRLKAGSLSNQPQHF.

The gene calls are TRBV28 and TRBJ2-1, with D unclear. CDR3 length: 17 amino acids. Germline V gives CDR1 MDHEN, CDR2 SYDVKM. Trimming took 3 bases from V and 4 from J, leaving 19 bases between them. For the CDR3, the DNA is TGTGCCAGCAGTTTTTCGGTGTTGGTCTCCCAATACAATGAGCAGTTCTTC. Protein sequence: CASSFSVLVSQYNEQFF.

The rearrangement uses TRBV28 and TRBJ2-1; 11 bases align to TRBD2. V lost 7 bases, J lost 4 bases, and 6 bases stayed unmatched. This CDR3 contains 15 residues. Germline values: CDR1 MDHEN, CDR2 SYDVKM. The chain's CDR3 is CASNQLAGGYNEQFF. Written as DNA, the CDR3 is TGTGCCAGCAATCAGCTAGCGGGAGGTTACAATGAGCAGTTCTTC.

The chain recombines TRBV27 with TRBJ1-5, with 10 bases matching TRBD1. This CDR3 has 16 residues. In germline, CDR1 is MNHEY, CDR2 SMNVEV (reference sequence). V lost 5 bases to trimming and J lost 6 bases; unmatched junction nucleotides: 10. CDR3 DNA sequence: TGTGCCAGCAGTACAACCGGGACAGGGGTACCTCAGCCCCAGCATTTT. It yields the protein CASSTTGTGVPQPQHF.

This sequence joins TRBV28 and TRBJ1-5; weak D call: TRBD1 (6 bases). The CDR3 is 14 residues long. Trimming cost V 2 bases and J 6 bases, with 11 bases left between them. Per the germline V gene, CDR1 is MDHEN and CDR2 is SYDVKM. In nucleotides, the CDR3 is TGTGCCAGCAGTTTACGACAGGCGAGTCAGCCCCAGCATTTT. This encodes CASSLRQASQPQHF.

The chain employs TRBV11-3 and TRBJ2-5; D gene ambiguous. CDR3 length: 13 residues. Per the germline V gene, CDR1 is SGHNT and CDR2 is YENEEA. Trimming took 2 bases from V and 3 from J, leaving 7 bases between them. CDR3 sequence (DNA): TGTGCCAGCAGCTTACCAGGCGAAGAGACCCAGTACTTC. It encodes CASSLPGEETQYF.

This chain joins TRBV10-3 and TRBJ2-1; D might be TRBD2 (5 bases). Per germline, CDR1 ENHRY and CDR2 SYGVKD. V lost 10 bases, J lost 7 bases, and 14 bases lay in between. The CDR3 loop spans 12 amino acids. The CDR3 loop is CATALGGNEQFF. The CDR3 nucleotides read TGTGCCACCGCCCTTGGAGGAAATGAGCAGTTCTTC.

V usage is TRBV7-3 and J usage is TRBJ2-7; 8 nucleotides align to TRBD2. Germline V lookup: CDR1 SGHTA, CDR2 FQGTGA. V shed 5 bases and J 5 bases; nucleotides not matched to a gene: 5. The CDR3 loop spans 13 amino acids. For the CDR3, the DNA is TGTGCCAGCAGCCCCGCGGGGGGCCACGAGCAGTACTTC. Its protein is CASSPAGGHEQYF.

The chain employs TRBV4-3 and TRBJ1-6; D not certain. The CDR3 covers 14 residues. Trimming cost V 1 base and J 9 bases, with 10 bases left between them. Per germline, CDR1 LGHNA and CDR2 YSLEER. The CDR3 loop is CASSQGGVGSPLHF. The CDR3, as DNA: TGCGCCAGCAGCCAAGGGGGAGTCGGTTCACCCCTCCACTTT.

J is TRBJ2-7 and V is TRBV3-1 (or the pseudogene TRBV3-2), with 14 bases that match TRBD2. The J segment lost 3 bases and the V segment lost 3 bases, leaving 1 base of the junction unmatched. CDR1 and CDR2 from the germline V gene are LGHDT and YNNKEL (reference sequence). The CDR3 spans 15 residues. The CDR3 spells CASSHGLAGGYEQYF. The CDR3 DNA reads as TGTGCCAGCAGCCACGGACTAGCGGGGGGCTACGAGCAGTACTTC.

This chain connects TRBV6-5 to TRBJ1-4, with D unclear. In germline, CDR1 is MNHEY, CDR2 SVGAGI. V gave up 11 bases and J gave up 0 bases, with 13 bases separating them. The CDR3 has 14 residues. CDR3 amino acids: CALRKTATNEKLFF. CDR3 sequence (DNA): TGTGCCCTCCGGAAGACTGCAACTAATGAAAAACTGTTTTTT.

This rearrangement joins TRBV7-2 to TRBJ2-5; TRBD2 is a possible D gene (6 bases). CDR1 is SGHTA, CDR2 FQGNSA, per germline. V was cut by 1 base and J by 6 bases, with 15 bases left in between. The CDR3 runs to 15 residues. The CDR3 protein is CASSLEAGNGKTQYF. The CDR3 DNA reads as TGTGCCAGCAGCTTAGAGGCGGGGAACGGAAAGACCCAGTACTTC. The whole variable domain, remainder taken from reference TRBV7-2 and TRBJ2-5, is GAGVSQSPSNKVTEKGKDVELRCDPISGHTALYWYRQSLGQGLEFLIYFQGNSAPDKSGLPSDRFSAERTGGSVSTLTIQRTQQEDSAVYLCASSLEAGNGKTQYFGPGTRLLVL.

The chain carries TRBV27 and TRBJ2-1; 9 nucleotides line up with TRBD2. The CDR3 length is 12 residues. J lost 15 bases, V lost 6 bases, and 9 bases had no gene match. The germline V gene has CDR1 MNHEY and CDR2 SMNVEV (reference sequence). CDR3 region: CASSHGGGALFF. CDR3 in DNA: TGTGCCAGCAGCCACGGCGGGGGGGCGCTGTTCTTC.

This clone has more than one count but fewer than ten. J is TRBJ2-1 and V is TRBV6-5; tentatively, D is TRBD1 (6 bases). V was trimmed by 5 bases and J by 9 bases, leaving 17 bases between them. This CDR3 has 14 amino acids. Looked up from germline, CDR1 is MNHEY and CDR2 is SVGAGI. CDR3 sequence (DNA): TGTGCCAGCAGTATTACAACAGGGTTGGCTGAGCAGTTCTTC. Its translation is CASSITTGLAEQFF.